This is a list of T cell receptor beta chains from one sample in a study of OX40 agonist ivuxolimab in advanced cancers. Here immunoSEQ multiplex PCR was the method, and the copy in TCRdb shows in-frame clones only, minus some. This table has tens of thousands of clones, around 92% appearing once. The sample was CD4+ or CD8+ T cells sorted from blood, taken in a trial of the OX40 agonist ivuxolimab. Receptor source: an adult with an advanced solid tumor such as melanoma, head and neck, liver or kidney cancer. Both conserved end residues are part of each CDR3. Each record gives: clone size, V gene, J gene, D gene, CDR3 protein, CDR3 DNA. The D gene is left open where the match is weak. The size of a clone is reported for some rows only, either as once, few or many, or as a class for expanded clones.

clone size: few
V gene: TRBV27
J gene: TRBJ1-1
D gene: TRBD1
CDR3 protein: CASSPRTGRGNTEAFF
CDR3 DNA: TGTGCCAGCAGTCCTCGGACAGGACGGGGGAACACTGAAGCTTTCTTT

clone size: .
V gene: TRBV7-9
J gene: TRBJ1-3
D gene: .
CDR3 protein: CATEGSPGNTIYF
CDR3 DNA: TGTGCCACCGAGGGTTCACCTGGAAACACCATATATTTT

clone size: .
V gene: TRBV2
J gene: TRBJ2-7
D gene: .
CDR3 protein: CASTNSYEQYF
CDR3 DNA: TGTGCCAGCACTAACAGCTACGAGCAGTACTTC

clone size: .
V gene: TRBV29-1
J gene: TRBJ2-1
D gene: TRBD2
CDR3 protein: CSVEDPGLAEQFF
CDR3 DNA: TGCAGCGTTGAAGATCCCGGACTAGCGGAGCAGTTCTTC

clone size: .
V gene: TRBV27
J gene: TRBJ2-1
D gene: TRBD2
CDR3 protein: CASSPVTLAGGLPGYNEQFF
CDR3 DNA: TGTGCCAGCAGTCCCGTAACCCTAGCGGGAGGGCTGCCGGGATACAATGAGCAGTTCTTC

clone size: .
V gene: TRBV7-9
J gene: TRBJ2-5
D gene: .
CDR3 protein: CASSLVGVQETQYF
CDR3 DNA: TGTGCCAGCAGCTTAGTTGGGGTACAAGAGACCCAGTACTTC

clone size: .
V gene: TRBV19
J gene: TRBJ1-4
D gene: .
CDR3 protein: CASSFPMRAVEKLFF
CDR3 DNA: TGTGCCAGTAGTTTTCCCATGAGGGCAGTCGAAAAACTGTTTTTT

clone size: .
V gene: TRBV11-3
J gene: TRBJ2-7
D gene: .
CDR3 protein: CASSPRSSSYEQYF
CDR3 DNA: TGTGCCAGCAGCCCACGCTCCAGCTCCTACGAGCAGTACTTC

clone size: .
V gene: TRBV7-9
J gene: TRBJ2-3
D gene: TRBD1
CDR3 protein: CASSPNLAPDRESTDTQYF
CDR3 DNA: TGTGCCAGCAGCCCAAATTTAGCCCCGGACAGGGAGAGCACAGATACGCAGTATTTT

clone size: .
V gene: TRBV29-1
J gene: TRBJ1-2
D gene: .
CDR3 protein: CSVVRQYYGYTF
CDR3 DNA: TGCAGCGTTGTTCGGCAGTACTATGGCTACACCTTC

clone size: once
V gene: TRBV7-3
J gene: TRBJ2-3
D gene: .
CDR3 protein: CASSSSGTDTQYF
CDR3 DNA: TGTGCCAGCAGCTCATCCGGCACAGATACGCAGTATTTT

clone size: .
V gene: TRBV7-3
J gene: TRBJ2-1
D gene: TRBD2
CDR3 protein: CASSLAGVYNEQFF
CDR3 DNA: TGTGCCAGCAGCTTAGCGGGAGTCTACAATGAGCAGTTCTTC

clone size: .
V gene: TRBV30
J gene: TRBJ2-7
D gene: .
CDR3 protein: CAWSQTRSYEQYF
CDR3 DNA: TGTGCCTGGAGTCAGACTAGATCCTACGAGCAGTACTTC

clone size: once
V gene: TRBV7-9
J gene: TRBJ2-2
D gene: TRBD1
CDR3 protein: CASSPPDRVNTGELFF
CDR3 DNA: TGTGCCAGCAGCCCCCCAGACAGGGTGAACACCGGGGAGCTGTTTTTT

clone size: .
V gene: TRBV19
J gene: TRBJ2-7
D gene: TRBD1
CDR3 protein: CASSIDPRTGRGEYF
CDR3 DNA: TGTGCCAGTAGTATAGATCCCCGGACAGGACGAGGAGAGTACTTC

clone size: .
V gene: TRBV9
J gene: TRBJ2-1
D gene: TRBD2
CDR3 protein: CASSVSGLSYNEQFF
CDR3 DNA: TGTGCCAGCAGCGTTAGCGGGTTGTCCTACAATGAGCAGTTCTTC

clone size: .
V gene: TRBV27
J gene: TRBJ2-7
D gene: .
CDR3 protein: CASSFVGSYEQYF
CDR3 DNA: TGTGCCAGCAGTTTCGTGGGGTCCTACGAGCAGTACTTC

clone size: .
V gene: TRBV27
J gene: TRBJ2-7
D gene: .
CDR3 protein: CASSTGGGTYEQYF
CDR3 DNA: TGTGCCAGCAGTACCGGCGGGGGCACCTACGAGCAGTACTTC

clone size: .
V gene: TRBV19
J gene: TRBJ2-5
D gene: TRBD1
CDR3 protein: CASSPEDRGRLETQYF
CDR3 DNA: TGTGCCAGTAGTCCCGAGGACAGGGGGCGCCTGGAGACCCAGTACTTC

clone size: .
V gene: TRBV7-6
J gene: TRBJ2-1
D gene: TRBD2
CDR3 protein: CASSLELAGGREQFF
CDR3 DNA: TGTGCCAGCAGCTTAGAACTAGCGGGAGGTCGTGAGCAGTTCTTC

clone size: .
V gene: TRBV21-1
J gene: TRBJ2-7
D gene: .
CDR3 protein: CASTPSPGRDEQYF
CDR3 DNA: TGTGCCAGCACCCCAAGCCCAGGGAGAGACGAGCAGTACTTC

clone size: .
V gene: TRBV1
J gene: TRBJ2-2
D gene: .
CDR3 protein: CTSSQKTGPTNTGELFF
CDR3 DNA: TGCACCAGCAGCCAGAAGACAGGCCCTACGAACACCGGGGAGCTGTTTTTT

clone size: .
V gene: TRBV25-1
J gene: TRBJ1-1
D gene: .
CDR3 protein: CASSELQYTEAFF
CDR3 DNA: TGTGCCAGCAGTGAATTACAGTACACTGAAGCTTTCTTT

clone size: .
V gene: TRBV6-4
J gene: TRBJ2-3
D gene: .
CDR3 protein: CASSETDGSTDTQYF
CDR3 DNA: TGTGCCAGCAGTGAAACGGACGGAAGCACAGATACGCAGTATTTT

clone size: once
V gene: TRBV6-4
J gene: TRBJ2-1
D gene: TRBD2
CDR3 protein: CASSGETSGRTHEQFF
CDR3 DNA: TGTGCCAGCAGTGGAGAGACTAGCGGGAGGACACATGAGCAGTTCTTC

clone size: .
V gene: TRBV5-8
J gene: TRBJ1-1
D gene: .
CDR3 protein: CASSLGQTLLNTEAFF
CDR3 DNA: TGTGCCAGCAGCTTGGGGCAGACACTACTGAACACTGAAGCTTTCTTT

clone size: .
V gene: TRBV20-1
J gene: TRBJ2-1
D gene: TRBD2
CDR3 protein: CSALAGDEQFF
CDR3 DNA: TGCAGTGCATTGGCGGGAGATGAGCAGTTCTTC

clone size: .
V gene: TRBV27
J gene: TRBJ2-7
D gene: .
CDR3 protein: CASSWGTGQYEQYF
CDR3 DNA: TGTGCCAGCAGTTGGGGGACTGGGCAGTACGAGCAGTACTTC

clone size: few
V gene: TRBV25-1
J gene: TRBJ2-1
D gene: TRBD2
CDR3 protein: CASSDRDLAGGRYNEQFF
CDR3 DNA: TGTGCCAGCAGTGATCGGGACCTAGCGGGAGGTAGATACAATGAGCAGTTCTTC

clone size: .
V gene: TRBV4-3
J gene: TRBJ2-7
D gene: .
CDR3 protein: CASSQGGSTYEQYF
CDR3 DNA: TGCGCCAGCAGCCAAGGGGGGAGTACCTACGAGCAGTACTTC

clone size: .
V gene: TRBV5-6
J gene: TRBJ1-1
D gene: .
CDR3 protein: CASTLQGNTEAFF
CDR3 DNA: TGTGCCAGCACCCTCCAGGGGAACACTGAAGCTTTCTTT

clone size: .
V gene: TRBV7-8
J gene: TRBJ2-1
D gene: TRBD2
CDR3 protein: CASSSPYSRRELNNEQFF
CDR3 DNA: TGTGCCAGCAGCTCCCCGTACTCAAGGCGGGAGCTGAACAATGAGCAGTTCTTC

clone size: .
V gene: TRBV6-5
J gene: TRBJ2-7
D gene: TRBD1
CDR3 protein: CASRAGQARHYEQYF
CDR3 DNA: TGTGCCAGCAGGGCCGGACAGGCGAGACACTACGAGCAGTACTTC

clone size: .
V gene: TRBV6-5
J gene: TRBJ2-2
D gene: .
CDR3 protein: CASSPGRYTGELFF
CDR3 DNA: TGTGCCAGCAGTCCAGGGAGGTACACCGGGGAGCTGTTTTTT

clone size: once
V gene: TRBV7-2
J gene: TRBJ2-5
D gene: TRBD2
CDR3 protein: CASSLVGTSEETQYF
CDR3 DNA: TGTGCCAGCAGCTTAGTAGGTACTAGCGAAGAGACCCAGTACTTC

clone size: .
V gene: TRBV7-1
J gene: TRBJ2-1
D gene: .
CDR3 protein: CASSPSLPDEQFF
CDR3 DNA: TGTGCCAGCAGCCCCTCTCTCCCGGATGAGCAGTTCTTC

clone size: .
V gene: TRBV5-6
J gene: TRBJ2-7
D gene: .
CDR3 protein: CASSFRSYYEQYF
CDR3 DNA: TGTGCCAGCAGCTTTCGGTCTTACTACGAGCAGTACTTC

clone size: once
V gene: TRBV4-3
J gene: TRBJ2-7
D gene: TRBD2
CDR3 protein: CASSQASGGYEQYF
CDR3 DNA: TGCGCCAGCAGCCAAGCCAGCGGGGGTTACGAGCAGTACTTC

clone size: .
V gene: TRBV30
J gene: TRBJ1-2
D gene: TRBD1
CDR3 protein: CAWSFPTGELDGYTF
CDR3 DNA: TGTGCCTGGAGTTTTCCGACAGGGGAATTGGATGGCTACACCTTC

clone size: .
V gene: TRBV19
J gene: TRBJ1-2
D gene: TRBD1
CDR3 protein: CASTPGQGSYGYTF
CDR3 DNA: TGTGCCAGTACCCCAGGACAGGGAAGCTATGGCTACACCTTC

clone size: .
V gene: TRBV19
J gene: TRBJ2-7
D gene: .
CDR3 protein: CASSIVGGNYEQYF
CDR3 DNA: TGTGCCAGTAGTATAGTTGGGGGCAACTACGAGCAGTACTTC

clone size: .
V gene: TRBV9
J gene: TRBJ1-2
D gene: TRBD1
CDR3 protein: CASNTPGGYGYTF
CDR3 DNA: TGTGCCAGCAATACCCCAGGGGGCTATGGCTACACCTTC

clone size: .
V gene: TRBV21-1
J gene: TRBJ1-1
D gene: .
CDR3 protein: CASSKTISKTEAFF
CDR3 DNA: TGTGCCAGCAGCAAAACAATCTCCAAAACTGAAGCTTTCTTT

clone size: .
V gene: TRBV9
J gene: TRBJ1-2
D gene: .
CDR3 protein: CASSVGGWPSTF
CDR3 DNA: TGTGCCAGCAGCGTAGGAGGGTGGCCGTCCACCTTC

clone size: .
V gene: TRBV19
J gene: TRBJ2-2
D gene: TRBD2
CDR3 protein: CASTPKRSGTSGRVWATGELFF
CDR3 DNA: TGTGCCAGTACCCCGAAAAGGTCCGGGACTAGCGGGAGAGTTTGGGCCACCGGGGAGCTGTTTTTT

clone size: .
V gene: TRBV4-3
J gene: TRBJ2-1
D gene: TRBD1
CDR3 protein: CASSQRDRGVEQFF
CDR3 DNA: TGCGCCAGCAGCCAACGGGACAGGGGAGTAGAACAGTTCTTC

clone size: once
V gene: TRBV19
J gene: TRBJ2-1
D gene: TRBD2
CDR3 protein: CASTTGLANYNEQFF
CDR3 DNA: TGTGCCAGTACCACGGGACTAGCGAACTACAATGAGCAGTTCTTC

clone size: .
V gene: TRBV7-9
J gene: TRBJ1-3
D gene: .
CDR3 protein: CASSPRSDTIYF
CDR3 DNA: TGTGCCAGCAGCCCGAGGTCAGACACCATATATTTT

clone size: .
V gene: TRBV4-1
J gene: TRBJ2-1
D gene: .
CDR3 protein: CASTPRVASRSYNEQFF
CDR3 DNA: TGCGCCAGCACCCCTAGGGTGGCTAGCAGAAGCTACAATGAGCAGTTCTTC

clone size: .
V gene: TRBV14
J gene: TRBJ2-1
D gene: .
CDR3 protein: CASSLFGPWGNEQFF
CDR3 DNA: TGTGCCAGCAGCCTTTTCGGTCCCTGGGGCAATGAGCAGTTCTTC

clone size: .
V gene: TRBV27
J gene: TRBJ2-7
D gene: .
CDR3 protein: CASSAAQSSSYEQYF
CDR3 DNA: TGTGCCAGCAGTGCAGCCCAGAGCAGCTCCTACGAGCAGTACTTC